A selection of T cell receptor beta chains follows, all from one sample in a study of long-term antiretroviral therapy in people with HIV. Libraries were prepared by immunoSEQ multiplex PCR; TCRdb keeps only in-frame clonotypes and omits some of them. The data hold 25,000 to 30,000 clones, with approximately 80% observed a single time. The sequencing here drew on unsorted PBMCs, taken 3 years after starting antiretroviral therapy. All receptors come from a man aged 40-50 years with HIV. Each CDR3 is given with its conserved first and last residue. Each record gives: J gene, D gene, CDR3 length, clone size, V gene, CDR3 protein, CDR3 DNA. A D gene is named only where the DNA matches it firmly. Size is stated for part of the rows, as once, few or many counts, or as a class when the clone is expanded.

J gene: TRBJ2-1; D gene: .; CDR3 length: 16; clone size: .; V gene: TRBV5-4; CDR3 protein: CASSGVTGVAYNEQFF; CDR3 DNA: TGTGCCAGCAGCGGGGTGACGGGAGTGGCCTACAATGAGCAGTTCTTC
J gene: TRBJ1-1; D gene: .; CDR3 length: 13; clone size: once; V gene: TRBV5-4; CDR3 protein: CASSFAANTEAFF; CDR3 DNA: TGTGCCAGCAGCTTCGCCGCGAACACTGAAGCTTTCTTT
J gene: TRBJ2-3; D gene: .; CDR3 length: 13; clone size: .; V gene: TRBV12-5; CDR3 protein: CASGTGTTDTQYF; CDR3 DNA: TGTGCTAGTGGTACAGGAACCACAGATACGCAGTATTTT
J gene: TRBJ2-7; D gene: TRBD1; CDR3 length: 17; clone size: .; V gene: TRBV7-9; CDR3 protein: CASSSSGGAGFTYEQYF; CDR3 DNA: TGTGCCAGCAGCTCCTCAGGGGGCGCAGGATTCACCTACGAGCAGTACTTC
J gene: TRBJ2-2; D gene: .; CDR3 length: 12; clone size: .; V gene: TRBV27; CDR3 protein: CASRTVGGELFF; CDR3 DNA: TGTGCCAGCAGAACTGTTGGCGGGGAGCTGTTTTTT
J gene: TRBJ2-1; D gene: .; CDR3 length: 12; clone size: .; V gene: TRBV19; CDR3 protein: CASSTGRDEQFF; CDR3 DNA: TGTGCCAGTAGCACGGGGCGGGATGAGCAGTTCTTC
J gene: TRBJ1-1; D gene: .; CDR3 length: 13; clone size: .; V gene: TRBV6-1; CDR3 protein: CASRETGTPQAFF; CDR3 DNA: TGTGCCAGCAGAGAGACTGGGACTCCCCAAGCTTTCTTT
J gene: TRBJ2-1; D gene: .; CDR3 length: 16; clone size: .; V gene: TRBV7-2; CDR3 protein: CASIVSVAVGYNEQFF; CDR3 DNA: TGTGCCAGCATCGTTAGCGTGGCGGTGGGCTACAATGAGCAGTTCTTC
J gene: TRBJ2-2; D gene: .; CDR3 length: 14; clone size: .; V gene: TRBV7-9; CDR3 protein: CASSLVMATGELFF; CDR3 DNA: TGTGCCAGCAGCTTAGTGATGGCCACCGGGGAGCTGTTTTTT
J gene: TRBJ2-7; D gene: .; CDR3 length: 12; clone size: .; V gene: TRBV10-1; CDR3 protein: CASGELFREQYF; CDR3 DNA: TGCGCCAGCGGAGAGCTATTCCGCGAGCAGTACTTC
J gene: TRBJ2-2; D gene: .; CDR3 length: 15; clone size: .; V gene: TRBV4-3; CDR3 protein: CASSLGTANTGELFF; CDR3 DNA: TGCGCCAGCAGCCTCGGGACGGCGAACACCGGGGAGCTGTTTTTT
J gene: TRBJ2-1; D gene: .; CDR3 length: 12; clone size: .; V gene: TRBV6-5; CDR3 protein: CASSYGGAEQFF; CDR3 DNA: TGTGCCAGCAGTTACGGCGGCGCCGAGCAGTTCTTC
J gene: TRBJ1-2; D gene: .; CDR3 length: 11; clone size: .; V gene: TRBV29-1; CDR3 protein: CSAQFEGGYTF; CDR3 DNA: TGCAGCGCCCAATTTGAGGGTGGCTACACCTTC
J gene: TRBJ1-5; D gene: .; CDR3 length: 15; clone size: few; V gene: TRBV19; CDR3 protein: CASRQGSDSNQPQHF; CDR3 DNA: TGTGCCAGTAGGCAGGGGTCGGATAGCAATCAGCCCCAGCATTTT
J gene: TRBJ2-3; D gene: .; CDR3 length: 13; clone size: .; V gene: TRBV19; CDR3 protein: CASSPQPTDTQYF; CDR3 DNA: TGTGCCAGTAGTCCCCAACCCACAGATACGCAGTATTTT
J gene: TRBJ2-5; D gene: .; CDR3 length: 13; clone size: .; V gene: TRBV5-4; CDR3 protein: CASSLVTEETQYF; CDR3 DNA: TGTGCCAGCAGCTTGGTAACAGAAGAGACCCAGTACTTC
J gene: TRBJ2-1; D gene: TRBD2; CDR3 length: 14; clone size: .; V gene: TRBV29-1; CDR3 protein: CSVTGTSGAGEQFF; CDR3 DNA: TGCAGCGTGACGGGGACTAGCGGGGCTGGAGAGCAGTTCTTC
J gene: TRBJ2-7; D gene: TRBD1; CDR3 length: 16; clone size: .; V gene: TRBV5-5; CDR3 protein: CASSETGGQGSHEQYF; CDR3 DNA: TGTGCCAGCAGCGAAACGGGGGGACAGGGATCTCACGAGCAGTACTTC
J gene: TRBJ2-1; D gene: TRBD2; CDR3 length: 15; clone size: .; V gene: TRBV19; CDR3 protein: CASSIGSGRANEQFF; CDR3 DNA: TGTGCCAGTAGTATAGGGAGCGGGAGGGCCAATGAGCAGTTCTTC
J gene: TRBJ2-2; D gene: .; CDR3 length: 16; clone size: few; V gene: TRBV7-3; CDR3 protein: CASSLGQGPKSGELFF; CDR3 DNA: TGTGCCAGCAGCTTAGGGCAGGGCCCGAAGAGCGGGGAGCTGTTTTTT
J gene: TRBJ1-1; D gene: .; CDR3 length: 12; clone size: .; V gene: TRBV11-2; CDR3 protein: CASSGLNTEAFF; CDR3 DNA: TGTGCCAGCAGCGGTTTGAACACTGAAGCTTTCTTT
J gene: TRBJ2-7; D gene: TRBD2; CDR3 length: 15; clone size: .; V gene: TRBV5-4; CDR3 protein: CASSQAGTRIHEQYF; CDR3 DNA: TGTGCCAGCAGCCAAGCGGGGACTAGAATCCACGAGCAGTACTTC